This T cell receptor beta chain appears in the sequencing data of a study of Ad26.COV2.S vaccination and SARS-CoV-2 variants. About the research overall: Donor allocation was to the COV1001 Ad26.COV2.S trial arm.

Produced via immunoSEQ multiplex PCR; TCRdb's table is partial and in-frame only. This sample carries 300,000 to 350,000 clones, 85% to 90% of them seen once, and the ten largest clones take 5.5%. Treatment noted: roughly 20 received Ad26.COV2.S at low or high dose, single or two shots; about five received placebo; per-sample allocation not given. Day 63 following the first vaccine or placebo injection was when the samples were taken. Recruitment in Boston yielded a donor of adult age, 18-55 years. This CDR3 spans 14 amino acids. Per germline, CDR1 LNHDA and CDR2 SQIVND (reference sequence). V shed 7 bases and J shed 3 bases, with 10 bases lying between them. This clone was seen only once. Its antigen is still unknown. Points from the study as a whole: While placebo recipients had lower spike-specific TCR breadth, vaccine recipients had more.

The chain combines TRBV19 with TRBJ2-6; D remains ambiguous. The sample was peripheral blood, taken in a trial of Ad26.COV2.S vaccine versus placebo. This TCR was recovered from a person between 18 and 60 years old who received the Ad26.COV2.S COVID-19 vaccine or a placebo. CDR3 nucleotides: TGTGCCAGTAAAGGGCCGGGTGGGGCCAACGTCCTGACTTTC. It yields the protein CASKGPGGANVLTF.